A selection of T cell receptor beta chains follows, all from one sample in a study of beta chain features in type 1 diabetes. The protocol was immunoSEQ multiplex PCR, while the TCRdb copy is restricted to in-frame clones and leaves out a portion. Found here are about 290,000 clones, roughly 8% of them singletons; the top ten hold 1%. The sample was central memory CD4+ T cells from blood. The receptor source for this set is a young woman in good health. CDR3s include the opening cysteine and the closing phenylalanine or tryptophan. Each record gives: CDR3 protein, CDR3 DNA, clone size, V gene, D gene, J gene. The D gene is left open where the match is weak. Some rows have no size entry. The others give once, few or many, or a class for an expanded clone.

CASSQGTSGSYNEQFF,TGTGCCAGCAGCCAAGGGACTAGCGGCTCCTACAATGAGCAGTTCTTC,few,TRBV4-2,TRBD2,TRBJ2-1
CATSRDFRGGTRYNEQFF,TGTGCCACCAGCAGAGATTTCCGAGGTGGGACAAGGTACAATGAGCAGTTCTTC,few,TRBV15,-,TRBJ2-1
CASSLSDGNTEAFF,TGTGCCAGCAGCTTAAGCGACGGGAACACTGAAGCTTTCTTT,-,TRBV7-9,-,TRBJ1-1
CASSPPMGEQFF,TGTGCCAGCAGCCCCCCCATGGGTGAGCAGTTCTTC,-,TRBV7-7,-,TRBJ2-1
CASWPGRFGTDTQYF,TGTGCCAGCTGGCCAGGGAGGTTTGGAACAGATACGCAGTATTTT,-,TRBV28,-,TRBJ2-3
CASSLDRGTGEDGYTF,TGTGCCAGCAGCTTAGATCGAGGGACAGGAGAAGATGGCTACACCTTC,-,TRBV7-9,TRBD1,TRBJ1-2
CASSERVGRETEKLFF,TGTGCCAGCAGCGAGAGGGTGGGACGGGAGACTGAAAAACTGTTTTTT,few,TRBV9,-,TRBJ1-4
CAWSVGGANVLTF,TGTGCCTGGAGTGTTGGAGGGGCCAACGTCCTGACTTTC,few,TRBV30,-,TRBJ2-6
CASSLDAGLYEQYF,TGTGCCAGCAGCTTAGATGCTGGTCTCTACGAGCAGTACTTC,-,TRBV7-2,-,TRBJ2-7
CASSYFWGADNEQFF,TGTGCCAGCAGCTATTTCTGGGGGGCAGACAATGAGCAGTTCTTC,few,TRBV7-2,-,TRBJ2-1
CASSPTGQGNSPLHF,TGTGCCAGCAGCCCTACGGGACAGGGGAATTCACCCCTCCACTTT,many,TRBV28,TRBD1,TRBJ1-6
CASSATRLAAYEQYF,TGTGCCAGCAGCGCCACGCGGCTAGCGGCCTACGAGCAGTACTTC,many,TRBV7-8,TRBD2,TRBJ2-7
CASSSPNYGYTF,TGTGCCAGCTCGTCCCCGAACTATGGCTACACCTTC,-,TRBV18,-,TRBJ1-2
CASSALAGGTDTQYF,TGTGCCAGCAGCGCCCTAGCGGGAGGCACAGATACGCAGTATTTT,few,TRBV9,TRBD2,TRBJ2-3
CASSASGSSHEQYF,TGTGCCAGCAGCGCAAGCGGGAGTTCCCACGAGCAGTACTTC,few,TRBV7-3,TRBD2,TRBJ2-7
CASSLSSVTQYF,TGTGCCAGCAGCTTAAGTTCTGTGACCCAGTACTTC,-,TRBV13,-,TRBJ2-5